Below, one TCR beta chain is given with its context. The antigen remains unidentified. This record comes from a study of CD8 T cells in Susac syndrome. A quantity of roughly 0.5 to 1 ug RNA underwent reverse transcription using random hexamers. An immunoSEQ multiplex PCR amplified TCR beta CDR3 over 54 Vbeta and 13 Jbeta. One entry per CDR3 protein, called by TCRdb with MiXCR from the immunoSEQ multiplex PCR reads. There are about 190,000 distinct CDR3 sequences in the sample; more than 85% occur only once, and less than 0.2% lies in the top ten. Findings and limits, study-wide: Clonal expansion of CD8+ cells in Susac peaked in TEMRA cells (and in active patients).

V lost 2 bases, J lost 8 bases, and 17 bases stayed unmatched. The germline V gene has CDR1 LGHDT and CDR2 YNNKEL (reference sequence). This CDR3 has 17 residues. This clonotype originated in a human donor with Susac syndrome. The sample was CD8+ T cells from PBMCs. The gene calls are TRBV3-1 and TRBJ1-2, with TRBD1 matching over 7 bases. In nucleotides, the CDR3 is TGTGCCAGCAGCCAAAGGAGATCGACAGGGACGGGGTTAGGCTACACCTTC. It is translated as CASSQRRSTGTGLGYTF.